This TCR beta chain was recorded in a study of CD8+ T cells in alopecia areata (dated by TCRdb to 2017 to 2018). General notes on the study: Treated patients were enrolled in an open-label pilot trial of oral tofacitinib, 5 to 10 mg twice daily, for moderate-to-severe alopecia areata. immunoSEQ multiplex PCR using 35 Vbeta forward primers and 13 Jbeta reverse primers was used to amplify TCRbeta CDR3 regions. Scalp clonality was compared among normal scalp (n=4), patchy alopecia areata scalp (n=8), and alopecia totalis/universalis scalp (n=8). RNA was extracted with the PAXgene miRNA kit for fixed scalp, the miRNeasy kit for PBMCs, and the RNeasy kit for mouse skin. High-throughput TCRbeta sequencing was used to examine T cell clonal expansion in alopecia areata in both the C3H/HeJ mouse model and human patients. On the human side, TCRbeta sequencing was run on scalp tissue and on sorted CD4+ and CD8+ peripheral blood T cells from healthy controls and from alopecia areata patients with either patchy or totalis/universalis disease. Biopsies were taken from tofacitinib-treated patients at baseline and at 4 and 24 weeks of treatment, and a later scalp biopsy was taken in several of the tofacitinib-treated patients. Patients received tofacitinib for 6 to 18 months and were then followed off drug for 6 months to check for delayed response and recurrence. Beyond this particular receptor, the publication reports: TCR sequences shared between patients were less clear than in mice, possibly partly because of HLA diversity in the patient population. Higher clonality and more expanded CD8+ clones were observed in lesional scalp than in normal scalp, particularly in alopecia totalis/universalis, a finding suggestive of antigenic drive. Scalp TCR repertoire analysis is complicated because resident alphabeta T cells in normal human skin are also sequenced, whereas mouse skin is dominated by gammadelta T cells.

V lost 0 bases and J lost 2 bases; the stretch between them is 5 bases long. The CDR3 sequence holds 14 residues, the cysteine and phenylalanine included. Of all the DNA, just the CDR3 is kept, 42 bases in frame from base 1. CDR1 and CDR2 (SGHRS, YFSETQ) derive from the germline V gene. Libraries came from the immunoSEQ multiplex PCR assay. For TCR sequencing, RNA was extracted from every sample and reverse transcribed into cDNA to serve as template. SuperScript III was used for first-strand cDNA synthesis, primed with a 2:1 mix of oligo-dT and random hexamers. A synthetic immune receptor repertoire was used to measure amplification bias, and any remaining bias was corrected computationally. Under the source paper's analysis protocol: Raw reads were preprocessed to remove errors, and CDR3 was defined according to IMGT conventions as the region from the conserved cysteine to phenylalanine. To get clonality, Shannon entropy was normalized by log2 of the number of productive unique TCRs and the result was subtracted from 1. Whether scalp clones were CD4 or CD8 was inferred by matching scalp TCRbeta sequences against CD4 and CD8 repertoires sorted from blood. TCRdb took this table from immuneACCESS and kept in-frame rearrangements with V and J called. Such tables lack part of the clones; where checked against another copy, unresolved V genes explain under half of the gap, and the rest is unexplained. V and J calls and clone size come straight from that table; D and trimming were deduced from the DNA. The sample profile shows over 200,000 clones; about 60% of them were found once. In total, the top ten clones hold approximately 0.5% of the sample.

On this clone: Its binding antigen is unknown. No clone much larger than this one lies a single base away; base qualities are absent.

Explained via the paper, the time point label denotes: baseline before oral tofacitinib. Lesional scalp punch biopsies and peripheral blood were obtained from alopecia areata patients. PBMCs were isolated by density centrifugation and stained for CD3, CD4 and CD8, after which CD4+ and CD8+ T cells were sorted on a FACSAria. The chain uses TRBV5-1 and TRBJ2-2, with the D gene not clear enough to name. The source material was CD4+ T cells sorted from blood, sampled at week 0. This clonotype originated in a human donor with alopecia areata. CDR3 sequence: CASSLALNTGELFF. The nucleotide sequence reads TGCGCCAGCAGCTTGGCCCTTAACACCGGGGAGCTGTTTTTT.